The source of this T cell receptor (beta chain) is a study of CD8+CD57+ T cells in acquired aplastic anemia. About the study: Sorted CD4+ plus CD8+ cells gave DNA averaging roughly 3 ug.

General study findings and limits: Significance was not reached for CD8+ Simpson's diversity between patients and controls.

With V trimmed by 2 bases and J by 1 base, 8 bases remained unmatched. The CDR3 consists of 17 residues. Germline assignment: CDR1 KGHSH and CDR2 LQKENI. As for this clonotype: Its antigen remains unknown.

Genomic DNA, the template, was used for profiling of the TCR beta VDJ and CDR3. One entry per CDR3 protein, called by TCRdb with MiXCR from the reads. The sample records 180,000 or so distinct CDR3 sequences, about 47% being singletons. This TCR came from a human donor in good health. Material: sorted CD4+, CD8+, or CD8+CD57+ T cells (not recorded which) from PBMCs. This chain joins TRBV18 and TRBJ2-7; 10 bases are shared with TRBD2. CDR3 DNA sequence: TGTGCCAGCTCACCAGGGGCTAGCGGGAGAAGTTCCTACGAGCAGTACTTC. It specifies CASSPGASGRSSYEQYF.